Each of the 25 T cell receptor beta chains below was sequenced from the same sample in a study of CD8+ T cells in alopecia areata. As the sequencing template, cDNA was produced by extracting RNA and reverse transcribing it. Clones were read by immunoSEQ multiplex PCR, and TCRdb kept only the in-frame ones, dropping some. Singletons are absent from the sample, which has roughly 120,000 clones. Sequenced: lesional skin. Every receptor here comes from a C3H/HeJ mouse with alopecia areata. The MHC haplotype of the strain is H2-k.

On this clone: Gene names refer to mouse genes. Read sequence stops 4 residues before the CDR3 end, and the germline J gene provides the missing end. The same CDR3 also results from other DNA sequences found in this sample. V gene TRBV1 combines with J gene TRBJ2-7; possibly TRBD1 for D (7 bases). With 3 bases removed from V and 0 bases from J, the gap between germline ends came to 12 bases. The CDR3 loop spans 15 amino acids. Germline values: CDR1 NSQYPW, CDR2 LRSPGD (reference sequence). The CDR3: CTCSAGGQSSYEQYF. The sequenced CDR3 bases are TGCACCTGCAGTGCTGGGGGACAGAGCTCCTAT.

A note on this clone: Gene names and germline refer to mouse. CDR3 bases read: TGTGCCAGCAGTGATGCACAAGCAGCAAACACA. Its translation: CASSDAQAANT. The complete CDR3 protein is CASSDAQAANTEVFF. This chain connects TRBV13-1 to TRBJ1-1; D ambiguous. The read stops 4 residues short of the end of the CDR3; the missing end is completed from the germline J gene. This CDR3 is 15 amino acids long. Deletions cut 0 bases from V and 0 bases from J, with 9 bases between. Germline CDR1 reads NSHNY; CDR2 reads SYGAGN.

This clone was picked up a small number of times. At residue 14, the TCRdb protein departs from the DNA translation, so the protein shown here was derived from the DNA itself. Gene labels here are mouse ones. Read sequence stops 3 residues before the CDR3 end, and the germline J gene provides the missing end. The J gene is TRBJ1-3, the V gene TRBV13-2; 7 bases fit TRBD1. The germline CDR1 and CDR2 sequences are NNHNN and SYGAGS (reference sequence). The trim removed 0 bases at V and 0 bases at J, leaving 6 bases unmatched. CDR3 size: 17 residues. The DNA read from the CDR3 is TGTGCCAGCGGTGATGCAGGGAGGGGGCATTCTGGAAATACG. Translating it yields CASGDAGRGHSGNT. The full-length CDR3 reads as CASGDAGRGHSGNTLYF.

In regard to this clone: Mouse gene names and germline throughout. Read coverage stops 4 residues before the CDR3 terminus; the germline J gene supplies the remainder. The V and J genes are TRBV17 and TRBJ2-3; D gene uncertain. Germline values: CDR1 MNHDT, CDR2 YYDKIL. Trimming pared 1 base from V and 0 bases from J, leaving 5 bases between. This CDR3 comprises 14 residues. Incomplete CDR3 DNA: TGTGCTAGCAGTAGAGCACATAGTGCAGAA. It specifies CASSRAHSAE. The CDR3 in its entirety is CASSRAHSAETLYF.

On this clone: Gene and germline names: mouse. The sequence runs out 4 residues before the end of the CDR3; the remainder is reconstructed from the germline J gene. J is TRBJ2-1 and V is TRBV1; D is undetermined. Trimming shortened V by 0 bases and J by 1 base, and 10 bases separated the two germline ends. The germline CDR1 and CDR2 sequences are NSQYPW and LRSPGD (reference sequence). The CDR3 is 16 amino acids. CDR3 sequence: CTCSADQLANYAEQFF. The DNA read from the CDR3 is TGCACCTGCAGTGCAGATCAGCTGGCAAACTATGCT.

Remarks on this clone: The germline and genes are mouse ones. The CDR3 DNA, read in part, is TGTGCCAGCACCCCTCGGGGGGGGCTGGCT. This gives the protein CASTPRGGLA. The full CDR3 is CASTPRGGLAEQFF. The V gene is TRBV19, the J gene TRBJ2-1, with 8 bases fitting TRBD2. The DNA ends 4 residues before the CDR3 does, and the rest of the CDR3 is filled in from the germline J gene. The CDR3 sequence is 14 residues long. Per germline, CDR1 FNHDT and CDR2 SITEND (reference sequence).

This clone has a handful of counts. The germline and genes are mouse ones. The chain's CDR3 is CASGDAQDKNYAEQFF. The part of the CDR3 DNA that was read is TGTGCCAGCGGTGATGCACAGGACAAAAACTATGCT. The chain links TRBV13-2 to TRBJ2-1; D may be TRBD1 (5 bases). Coverage ceases 4 residues before the CDR3 finishes, and the germline J gene fills in the end. The CDR3 runs 16 residues. Trimming removed 0 bases from V and 1 base from J, with 11 bases in between. Germline V gives CDR1 NNHNN, CDR2 SYGAGS (reference sequence).

This clone was detected many times. Gene labels here are mouse ones. The CDR3 is cut off 4 residues early in the read; its end comes from the germline J gene. V usage is TRBV13-3 and J usage is TRBJ2-3; TRBD2 agrees at 7 bases. In germline, CDR1 is NNHDY, CDR2 SYVADS. The CDR3 is made up of 13 amino acids. The DNA read from the CDR3 is TGTGCCAGCAGAATTTCTGGGGGAGAA. The encoded protein is CASRISGGE. The whole CDR3 region reads CASRISGGETLYF.

For this clone: The listed TCRdb protein conflicts with the DNA translation at residue 10, and the protein shown is translated directly from the DNA. Gene names are the mouse ones. The read comes to an end 3 residues before the CDR3 does, leaving the germline J gene to fill in the end. The rearrangement links TRBV1 to TRBJ1-3; perhaps TRBD1 as D (5 bases). The CDR3 is 13 amino acids. Per the germline V gene, CDR1 is NSQYPW and CDR2 is LRSPGD (reference sequence). The V end lost 7 bases, the J end lost 0 bases, and 7 bases lay between the germline ends. The CDR3 loop is CTCTDSSGNTLYF. The CDR3 DNA, read in part, is TGCACCTGCACCGACAGTTCTGGAAATACG.

Only a few counts were recorded for this clone. Gene names refer to mouse genes. The CDR3 DNA, read in part, is TGTGCAAGCAGTCCAACACACGAA. Protein: CASSPTHE. The entire CDR3 reads CASSPTHERLFF. The chain links TRBV16 to TRBJ1-4; D gene uncertain. The read ends 4 residues early relative to the CDR3; the germline J gene fills the gap. This CDR3 comprises 12 residues. Germline CDR1 and CDR2: SGHSA and FRNQAP. V lost 6 bases to trimming and J lost 6 bases, with 8 bases between them.

This clone was observed a few times. Gene and germline names: mouse. The CDR3 extends 4 residues past the end of the read, so its final part is completed from the germline J gene. The V gene is TRBV1, the J gene TRBJ2-4, with TRBD1 identical over 9 bases. The CDR3 contains 14 residues. V gave up 4 bases and J gave up 3 bases; unmatched junction bases: 2. The V gene's germline CDR1 is NSQYPW and CDR2 LRSPGD (reference sequence). The DNA read from the CDR3 is TGCACCTGCAGTGACAGGGGGCGCCAAAAC. It codes for CTCSDRGRQN. The whole CDR3 sequence reads CTCSDRGRQNTLYF.

There are a few counts of this clone. Gene labels here are mouse ones. The CDR3 is cut off 4 residues early in the read; its end comes from the germline J gene. This sequence joins TRBV13-3 and TRBJ1-4; 7 nucleotides line up with TRBD1. The CDR3 is 15 residues long. V dropped 3 bases and J dropped 3; count of bases not matched to a gene: 5. CDR1 is NNHDY, CDR2 SYVADS, per germline. Incomplete CDR3 DNA: TGTGCCAGCAGTGGAAAGGGGGCGGCCAACGAA. It yields the protein CASSGKGAANE. From start to end, the CDR3 is CASSGKGAANERLFF.

In the case of this clone: The gene names here belong to mouse. The CDR3 end is not reached by the read, which stops 4 residues before it; the germline J gene fills it in. This sequence joins TRBV13-1 and TRBJ2-4; 7 nucleotides match TRBD2. Trimming removed 5 bases from V and 0 bases from J; junction bases left unmatched: 3. Germline V lookup: CDR1 NSHNY, CDR2 SYGAGN. The CDR3 covers 14 residues. The sequenced CDR3 bases are TGTGCCAGCAGGTCTGGGGGAAGTCAAAAC. Translating it yields CASRSGGSQN. The whole CDR3 protein reads CASRSGGSQNTLYF.

In the case of this clone: All gene names here are mouse names. The CDR3 goes on 4 residues after the read ends, and that part is filled in from the germline J gene. The chain is built from TRBV1 and TRBJ1-4; TRBD1 matches at 7 bases. Germline values: CDR1 NSQYPW, CDR2 LRSPGD (reference sequence). This CDR3 has 16 residues. V lost 2 bases, J lost 1 base, and 4 bases stayed unmatched. CDR3 bases read: TGCACCTGCAGTGCATCGGACAGGAATTCCAACGAA. Translated: CTCSASDRNSNE. From start to end, the CDR3 is CTCSASDRNSNERLFF.

On this clone: The listed TCRdb protein conflicts with the DNA translation at residue 12, and the protein shown is translated directly from the DNA. Each gene name is a mouse one. The read ends 3 residues shy of where the CDR3 ends; the end is completed using the germline J gene. The chain recombines TRBV19 with TRBJ1-6, with 7 nucleotides matching TRBD1. TRBJ1-6 is recorded as an ORF, its role being uncertain. Germline trimming cut 5 bases from V and 3 bases from J; bases unmatched to any gene: 5. The CDR3 is 15 residues long. Germline V gene lookup returns CDR1 FNHDT and CDR2 SITEND (reference sequence). The CDR3 spells CASSPGTVYNSPLYF. The sequenced part of the CDR3 DNA is TGTGCCAGCAGCCCCGGGACAGTCTATAATTCGCCC.

This clone came up a few times. Mouse names are used for the genes. The read ends 4 residues early relative to the CDR3; the germline J gene fills the gap. This chain links TRBV13-3 with TRBJ1-2; a weak D match, TRBD1 (6 bases). The germline gives CDR1 NNHDY, CDR2 SYVADS. This CDR3 region has 13 residues. The sequenced CDR3 bases are TGTGCCAGCAGTGATGGTGGGGGGCGC. Amino acids: CASSDGGGR. The whole CDR3 sequence reads CASSDGGGRDYTF.

This clone was detected only a few times. Genes here carry mouse names. The CDR3 extends 4 residues past the end of the read, so its final part is completed from the germline J gene. V and J are TRBV13-3 and TRBJ2-2; 7 bases map to TRBD2. V trimming: 4 bases; J trimming: 0 bases; junction bases outside the gene matches: 6. The CDR3 sequence is 16 residues long. The germline V gene has CDR1 NNHDY and CDR2 SYVADS. This CDR3 reads CASSQLGSSNTGQLYF. The CDR3 DNA, read in part, is TGTGCCAGCAGTCAACTGGGGAGCTCAAACACCGGG.

This clone has only a few counts. Gene and germline names: mouse. The CDR3 is cut off 4 residues early in the read; its end comes from the germline J gene. The V gene is TRBV14, the J gene TRBJ2-5; the match to TRBD1 covers 10 bases. The CDR3 runs to 14 residues. Germline lookup yields CDR1 SGHDT and CDR2 FRDEAV. The DNA read from the CDR3 is TGTGCCAGCAGTTTGGGGACAGGGGAAGAC. Its protein is CASSLGTGED. The full CDR3 protein is CASSLGTGEDTQYF.

About this clone: Gene names and germline match the mouse. The read ends 4 residues before the CDR3 terminus; that terminus is restored from the germline J gene. The V gene is TRBV1, the J gene TRBJ2-2, with D possibly TRBD1 on 6 matching bases. Trimming removed 4 bases from V and 1 base from J, with 10 bases in between. The germline V gene encodes CDR1 NSQYPW and CDR2 LRSPGD (reference sequence). This CDR3 is built from 15 residues. Partial CDR3 DNA: TGCACCTGCAGTGGGACAGCAAAAAACACCGGG. Protein sequence: CTCSGTAKNTG. The whole CDR3 sequence reads CTCSGTAKNTGQLYF.

A word on this clone: Genes here carry mouse names. CDR3 DNA (partial): TGTGCAAGCAGCTTTGGGGGGCGCGACTCC. It is translated as CASSFGGRDS. The full CDR3 protein reads CASSFGGRDSDYTF. The chain recombines TRBV16 with TRBJ1-2; TRBD1 might be the D (6 bases). The read ends 4 residues early relative to the CDR3; the germline J gene fills the gap. V was shortened by 3 bases and J by 3 bases, with 11 bases between the two germline ends. This CDR3 has 14 residues. The germline gives CDR1 SGHSA, CDR2 FRNQAP.

In the case of this clone: Genes and germline come from the mouse. Read coverage stops 4 residues before the CDR3 terminus; the germline J gene supplies the remainder. This chain links TRBV19 with TRBJ2-5; D uncertain. The CDR3 runs 13 residues. The germline gives CDR1 FNHDT, CDR2 SITEND (reference sequence). The CDR3 sequence: CASSITPKDTQYF. The covered CDR3 bases are TGTGCCAGCAGTATTACACCGAAAGAC.

Note on this clone: Genes and germline are mouse. The CDR3 goes on 4 residues after the read ends, and that part is filled in from the germline J gene. This chain links TRBV13-3 with TRBJ2-3; TRBD2 aligns across 10 bases. Germline lookup yields CDR1 NNHDY and CDR2 SYVADS. The CDR3 length is 17 residues. V shed 0 bases and J 3 bases; nucleotides not matched to a gene: 7. Incomplete CDR3 DNA: TGTGCCAGCAGTGATGCACCTGGGGGGGCGCTCGCAGAA. Its translation: CASSDAPGGALAE. The whole CDR3 reads CASSDAPGGALAETLYF.

This clone appeared a few times. Gene names are the mouse ones. Read coverage stops 4 residues before the CDR3 terminus; the germline J gene supplies the remainder. This chain links TRBV17 with TRBJ1-4; 8 bases agree with TRBD1. Germline V gene lookup returns CDR1 MNHDT and CDR2 YYDKIL. The CDR3 is 14 amino acids. With 5 bases clipped from V and 4 bases from J, the junction kept 3 bases outside the gene matches. The CDR3 loop reads CASSDRGINERLFF. The CDR3 bases that were read are TGTGCTAGCAGTGACAGGGGAATCAACGAA.

The table lists this clone with a few counts. Gene names are mouse gene names. With the read ending 4 residues before the CDR3 end, the germline J gene is used to fill in that end. V gene TRBV1 combines with J gene TRBJ2-3; no reliable D call. Per the germline V gene, CDR1 is NSQYPW and CDR2 is LRSPGD (reference sequence). The CDR3 covers 16 residues. The V gene lost 0 bases and the J gene lost 0 bases, with 10 bases spanning the gap. This CDR3 is CTCSADIQDSAETLYF. Incomplete CDR3 DNA: TGCACCTGCAGTGCAGATATCCAGGATAGTGCAGAA.

This clone was seen only a few times. Genes and germline come from the mouse. Incomplete CDR3 DNA: TGTGCCAGCAGTATCCGACTGGCTAGTCAAAAC. It specifies CASSIRLASQN. The complete CDR3 sequence is CASSIRLASQNTLYF. V gene TRBV19 combines with J gene TRBJ2-4, with TRBD2 as a possible D gene (6 bases). The read comes to an end 4 residues before the CDR3 does, leaving the germline J gene to fill in the end. CDR3 length: 15 amino acids. The germline V and J ends were trimmed by 2 bases and 0 bases, with 10 bases remaining between them. Germline-derived CDR1 and CDR2 are FNHDT and SITEND (reference sequence).